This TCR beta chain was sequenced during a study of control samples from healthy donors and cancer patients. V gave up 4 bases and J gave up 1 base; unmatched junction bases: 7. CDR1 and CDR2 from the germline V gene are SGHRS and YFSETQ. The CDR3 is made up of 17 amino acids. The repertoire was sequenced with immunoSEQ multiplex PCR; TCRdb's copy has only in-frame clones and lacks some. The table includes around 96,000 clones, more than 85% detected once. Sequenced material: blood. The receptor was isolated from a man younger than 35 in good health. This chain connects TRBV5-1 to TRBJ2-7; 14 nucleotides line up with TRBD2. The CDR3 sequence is CASSQGTSGGESYEQYF. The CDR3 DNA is TGCGCCAGCAGCCAAGGGACTAGCGGGGGAGAATCCTACGAGCAGTACTTC.